Presented here are 25 T cell receptor beta chains from one specimen sequenced in a study of OX40 agonist ivuxolimab in advanced cancers. The repertoire was sequenced with immunoSEQ multiplex PCR; TCRdb's copy has only in-frame clones and lacks some. The data hold 96,000 or so clones, with about 84% observed a single time. The source was CD4+ or CD8+ T cells sorted from blood, collected in a trial of the OX40 agonist ivuxolimab. These receptors were collected from an adult with an advanced solid tumor such as melanoma, head and neck, liver or kidney cancer.

The V and J genes are TRBV2 and TRBJ1-5; tentative D call: TRBD1 (5 bases). Trimming pared 7 bases from V and 3 bases from J, leaving 13 bases between. CDR1 and CDR2 (germline): SNHLY, FYNNEI. The length of the CDR3 is 14 residues. In nucleotides, the CDR3 is TGTGCCAGCATGGAGGGACGGGTCAATCAGCCCCAGCATTTT. Translated, it gives CASMEGRVNQPQHF.

The V call is TRBV5-5, the J call TRBJ2-6; a weak D match, TRBD2 (5 bases). This CDR3 has 14 amino acids. Per germline, CDR1 SGHKS and CDR2 YYEKEE (reference sequence). V gave up 4 bases and J gave up 0 bases, with 5 bases separating them. In DNA form, the CDR3 reads TGTGCCAGCAGCGGGAGCTCTGGGGCCAACGTCCTGACTTTC. Protein sequence: CASSGSSGANVLTF.

The table lists this clone with a few counts. V is TRBV11-2 and J is TRBJ2-2; D possibly corresponds to TRBD2 (5 bases). V lost 4 bases to trimming and J lost 5 bases, with 11 bases between them. CDR1 and CDR2 (germline): SGHAT, FQNNGV. This CDR3 has 14 residues. CDR3 amino acids: CASSYPWRTGELFF. As DNA, the CDR3 is TGTGCCAGCAGCTATCCCTGGAGGACCGGGGAGCTGTTTTTT.

V is TRBV5-4 and J is TRBJ1-2; no clear D. The V end lost 6 bases, the J end lost 3 bases, and 18 bases lay between the germline ends. Germline V gene sequence: CDR1 SGHNT, CDR2 YYREEE (reference sequence). The CDR3 totals 15 residues. CDR3: CASTRPGRSHYGYTF. The CDR3 DNA is TGTGCCAGCACCCGACCCGGGAGGTCTCACTATGGCTACACCTTC.

This clone was seen only a few times. The chain couples TRBV11-2 to TRBJ1-1; D remains unclear. This CDR3 contains 14 residues. CDR1 is SGHAT and CDR2 is FQNNGV in the germline V gene. Trimming took off 5 bases at V and 5 bases at J, with 15 bases between the two ends. The CDR3 is CASSPLRVRTEAFF. For the CDR3, the DNA is TGTGCCAGCAGCCCCCTGAGGGTCCGGACTGAAGCTTTCTTT.

The chain combines TRBV18 with TRBJ2-7; 10 bases are a match to TRBD1. There are 14 residues in the CDR3. Germline loops: CDR1 KGHSH, CDR2 LQKENI. After removal of 4 bases from V and 4 bases from J, the junction contained 4 bases not matched to a gene. The CDR3 spells CASSQGQGEYEQYF. In nucleotides, the CDR3 is TGTGCCAGCTCACAAGGACAGGGGGAATACGAGCAGTACTTC.

The chain employs TRBV28 and TRBJ2-1; no definite D call. Germline CDR1 is MDHEN and CDR2 is SYDVKM. V gave up 2 bases and J gave up 3 bases, with 8 bases separating them. CDR3 length: 14 amino acids. This CDR3 is CASSLGQYYNEQFF. In DNA, the CDR3 is TGTGCCAGCAGTTTAGGCCAGTACTACAATGAGCAGTTCTTC.

The chain has TRBV19 and TRBJ2-2; TRBD1 matches 7 bases. Germline trimming cut 5 bases from V and 4 bases from J; bases unmatched to any gene: 4. CDR3 length: 14 amino acids. CDR1 is LNHDA, CDR2 SQIVND, per germline (reference sequence). The CDR3 DNA reads TGTGCCAGTAGTCTGGACAGGTCCACCGGGGAGCTGTTTTTT. This sequence encodes CASSLDRSTGELFF.

The chain couples TRBV7-2 to TRBJ1-2, with D perhaps matching TRBD1 (5 bases). V lost 6 bases and J lost 3, with 11 bases in between. The CDR3 has 13 residues. The germline CDR1 and CDR2 sequences are SGHTA and FQGNSA. CDR3 in DNA: TGTGCCAGCAGTCAACTCAGGGACTATGGCTACACCTTC. Protein: CASSQLRDYGYTF.

The CDR3 DNA reads as TGTGCCAGTAGTAATCCCCAGGTGTCTGGGGCCAACGTCCTGACTTTC. Amino acid sequence: CASSNPQVSGANVLTF. The chain combines TRBV19 with TRBJ2-6; no clear D. This CDR3 is built from 16 residues. Germline CDR1 LNHDA, CDR2 SQIVND (reference sequence). Trimming cost V 4 bases and J 1 base, with 11 bases left between them.

This chain links TRBV27 with TRBJ1-1; tentatively, D is TRBD1 (5 bases). V shed 6 bases and J shed 0 bases, with 17 bases lying between them. CDR3 length equals 16 residues. Germline V lookup: CDR1 MNHEY, CDR2 SMNVEV (reference sequence). In nucleotides, the CDR3 is TGTGCCAGCAGCTCATGGGGGGTTCCGATGAACACTGAAGCTTTCTTT. This gives the protein CASSSWGVPMNTEAFF.

This rearrangement joins TRBV9 to TRBJ2-2; D is perhaps TRBD2 (5 bases). Trimming cost V 6 bases and J 4 bases, with 13 bases left between them. This CDR3 has 14 amino acids. Germline lookup yields CDR1 SGDLS and CDR2 YYNGEE. CDR3 loop: CASTIGRGTGELFF. The DNA of the CDR3 is TGTGCCAGCACAATCGGACGGGGCACCGGGGAGCTGTTTTTT.

The V call is TRBV4-1, the J call TRBJ2-7, with D possibly TRBD2 on 5 matching bases. This CDR3 region has 16 residues. The V and J ends lost 1 base and 4 bases respectively, with 17 bases between them. The V gene's germline CDR1 is MGHRA and CDR2 YSYEKL. CDR3 region: CASSQGLQGGQYEQYF. Written as DNA, the CDR3 is TGCGCCAGCAGCCAAGGGCTGCAAGGAGGCCAATACGAGCAGTACTTC.

This chain links TRBV25-1 with TRBJ2-3; D is uncertain. The germline V and J ends were trimmed by 2 bases and 5 bases, with 11 bases remaining between them. Germline CDR1 reads MGHDK; CDR2 reads SYGVNS. The CDR3 sequence is 14 residues long. The CDR3 is CASSEKDRGDTQYF. In DNA form, the CDR3 reads TGTGCCAGCAGTGAAAAGGATCGAGGAGATACGCAGTATTTT.

The chain carries TRBV28 and TRBJ2-6, with TRBD2 matching 12 bases. Germline CDR1 reads MDHEN; CDR2 reads SYDVKM. J was trimmed by 0 bases and V by 5 bases; bases with no gene match: 11. This CDR3 has 20 residues. CDR3 bases: TGTGCCAGCAGTCCGCCCGGGACTAGCGGGTTCTACTCTGGGGCCAACGTCCTGACTTTC. It is translated as CASSPPGTSGFYSGANVLTF. The full variable domain, its missing parts supplied by reference TRBV28 and TRBJ2-6, is DVKVTQSSRYLVKRTGEKVFLECVQDMDHENMFWYRQDPGLGLRLIYFSYDVKMKEKGDIPEGYSVSREKKERFSLILESASTNQTSMYLCASSPPGTSGFYSGANVLTFGAGSRLTVL.

The chain carries TRBV5-6 and TRBJ2-1; possible D gene TRBD2, 5 bases. The CDR3 has 12 residues. Per germline, CDR1 SGHDT and CDR2 YYEEEE. Trimming took 0 bases from V and 8 from J, leaving 6 bases between them. CDR3 loop: CASSLGGYEQFF. DNA of the CDR3: TGTGCCAGCAGCTTGGGAGGGTATGAGCAGTTCTTC.

This rearrangement joins TRBV7-8 to TRBJ1-6, with TRBD1 matching over 10 bases. The CDR3 extends over 14 amino acids. J lost 10 bases, V lost 5 bases, and 5 bases had no gene match. Looked up from germline, CDR1 is SGHVS and CDR2 is FQNEAQ. The CDR3 spells CASSPGTGDSPLHF. The CDR3 DNA reads as TGTGCCAGCAGCCCCGGGACAGGGGACTCACCCCTCCACTTT.

The chain has TRBV5-1 and TRBJ2-2; 12 nucleotides line up with TRBD2. This CDR3 region has 17 residues. The J segment lost 2 bases and the V segment lost 2 bases, leaving 4 bases of the junction unmatched. The V gene's germline CDR1 is SGHRS and CDR2 YFSETQ. The CDR3 DNA follows: TGCGCCAGCAGCTTCCTAGCGGGGGGGCAAAACACCGGGGAGCTGTTTTTT. This gives the protein CASSFLAGGQNTGELFF.

The rearrangement links TRBV4-3 to TRBJ2-7; 7 nucleotides agree with TRBD2. V shed 0 bases, J shed 3 bases, and the junction held 2 bases outside the gene matches. This CDR3 contains 14 residues. CDR1 is LGHNA, CDR2 YSLEER, per germline. The CDR3 region has the DNA TGCGCCAGCAGCCAAGATCGGGGGGACTACGAGCAGTACTTC. It yields the protein CASSQDRGDYEQYF.

This rearrangement joins TRBV5-4 to TRBJ2-7, with 11 bases aligning to TRBD1. The CDR3 contains 15 residues. The V segment lost 3 bases and the J segment 4 bases; nucleotides outside the gene matches: 6. CDR1 and CDR2 (germline): SGHNT, YYREEE (reference sequence). CDR3 protein: CASSSAGTGGYEQYF. The CDR3 DNA follows: TGTGCCAGCAGCTCGGCCGGGACAGGGGGGTACGAGCAGTACTTC.

This chain joins TRBV5-6 and TRBJ1-3, with a possible D match to TRBD1 (6 bases). The CDR3 loop spans 15 amino acids. The V end was cut by 1 base, the J end by 3 bases, with 11 bases between. In germline, CDR1 is SGHDT, CDR2 YYEEEE. The chain's CDR3 is CASSLRGAGGNTIYF. The CDR3 DNA follows: TGTGCCAGCAGCTTGCGGGGGGCAGGTGGAAACACCATATATTTT.

A few counts support this clone. The chain couples TRBV6-5 to TRBJ2-7, with 8 positions matching TRBD2. CDR1 is MNHEY, CDR2 SVGAGI, per germline. Trimming took 7 bases from V and 3 from J; bases not matched to a gene: 11. This CDR3 has 15 residues. The CDR3 DNA reads TGTGCCAGCAAGAAGAAAGCGGGAGCCGTCTACGAGCAGTACTTC. This gives the protein CASKKKAGAVYEQYF.

The chain recombines TRBV4-3 with TRBJ1-2; D remains ambiguous. This CDR3 is 15 amino acids long. The V gene's germline CDR1 is LGHNA and CDR2 YSLEER. Between the trimmed V and J ends, which lost 4 bases and 3 bases, there was a span of 15 bases. CDR3 DNA sequence: TGCGCCAGCAGCCGAGAGACGGGGTTCGACTATGGCTACACCTTC. Its protein is CASSRETGFDYGYTF.

This clone was counted a single time. The CDR3 protein is CASSLVPGLSYEQYF. CDR3 nucleotide sequence: TGTGCCAGCAGCTTAGTCCCGGGACTTTCCTACGAGCAGTACTTC. The genes are TRBV11-2 and TRBJ2-7; TRBD2 might be the D (6 bases). V was pared by 1 base and J by 1 base, with 11 bases between. CDR3 length: 15 amino acids. Germline CDR1 SGHAT, CDR2 FQNNGV.

The rearrangement links TRBV5-6 to TRBJ2-5; D unclear. V was trimmed by 4 bases and J by 4 bases, leaving 11 bases between them. Germline loops: CDR1 SGHDT, CDR2 YYEEEE. The CDR3 contains 13 residues. The CDR3 nucleotides are TGTGCCAGCAGCCTATATATGGGAGAGACCCAGTACTTC. Its translation is CASSLYMGETQYF. Drawing the rest from reference TRBV5-6 and TRBJ2-5, the complete variable domain is DAGVTQSPTHLIKTRGQQVTLRCSPKSGHDTVSWYQQALGQGPQFIFQYYEEEERQRGNFPDRFSGHQFPNYSSELNVNALLLGDSALYLCASSLYMGETQYFGPGTRLLVL.